Listed here are 9 T cell receptor beta chains from one sample, sequenced in a study of cytomegalovirus exposure and HLA in healthy donors. Clones were sequenced by immunoSEQ multiplex PCR, and TCRdb holds only the in-frame ones, with some missing. The sample lists some 200,000 clones, roughly four fifths occurring once. Specimen: PBMCs. These receptors came from a woman aged 18-35 years in good health and CMV-seropositive.

The chain has TRBV11-2 and TRBJ2-7; 7 bases are shared with TRBD1. The CDR3 is 14 amino acids. Germline V CDR1 and CDR2: SGHAT, FQNNGV. J was trimmed by 6 bases and V by 4 bases; bases with no gene match: 9. The DNA of the CDR3 is TGTGCCAGCAGCTCGACAGGGATCCCCCTCGAGCAGTACTTC. Translation gives CASSSTGIPLEQYF.

The chain links TRBV7-2 to TRBJ1-6; 7 nucleotides align to TRBD1. Per the germline V gene, CDR1 is SGHTA and CDR2 is FQGNSA. This CDR3 comprises 14 residues. J gave up 4 bases and V 5 bases, and 2 bases lay outside the gene matches. The CDR3 loop reads CASSAGQYNSPLHF. In DNA form, the CDR3 reads TGTGCCAGCAGCGCGGGACAGTATAATTCACCCCTCCACTTT.

The gene calls are TRBV28 and TRBJ2-1, with TRBD1 matching 9 bases. The CDR3 spans 15 residues. Germline-derived CDR1 and CDR2 are MDHEN and SYDVKM. The V and J ends lost 3 bases and 7 bases, in that order; junction bases with no gene match: 7. The CDR3 sequence: CASSFVGQGKNEQFF. The CDR3 bases are TGTGCCAGCAGTTTTGTAGGACAGGGGAAGAATGAGCAGTTCTTC.

This clone has just one count. The J gene is TRBJ2-1, the V gene TRBV4-1, with D hard to call. The germline V and J ends were trimmed by 3 bases and 2 bases, with 14 bases remaining between them. The CDR3 spans 16 residues. CDR1 and CDR2 (germline): MGHRA, YSYEKL. This CDR3 reads CASSHLRWVTYNEQFF. The CDR3 bases are TGCGCCAGCAGCCACCTCAGGTGGGTAACCTACAATGAGCAGTTCTTC.

The CDR3 loop is CASSETDRGNEKLFF. CDR3 DNA: TGTGCCAGCAGTGAGACCGACAGGGGGAATGAAAAACTGTTTTTT. This chain joins TRBV6-1 and TRBJ1-4; 9 bases match TRBD1. The V and J ends lost 3 bases and 5 bases, in that order; junction bases with no gene match: 4. This CDR3 region has 15 residues. Germline-derived CDR1 and CDR2 are MNHNS and SASEGT.

CDR3 in amino acids: CASSYHRVLGTGELFF. As DNA, the CDR3 is TGTGCCAGCAGTTACCACAGGGTTTTGGGGACCGGGGAGCTGTTTTTT. This chain joins TRBV6-5 and TRBJ2-2, with D perhaps TRBD1 (6 bases). The V gene lost 2 bases and the J gene lost 5 bases, with 15 bases spanning the gap. CDR1 and CDR2 (germline): MNHEY, SVGAGI. The length of the CDR3 is 16 residues.

The CDR3 sequence is CASSPRTGGIYNEQFF. CDR3 in DNA: TGTGCCAGCAGCCCCCGGACAGGCGGGATTTACAATGAGCAGTTCTTC. The chain combines TRBV9 with TRBJ2-1, with D possibly TRBD1 on 7 matching bases. The CDR3 loop spans 16 amino acids. The ends were cut back, 4 bases at V and 4 bases at J, with 18 bases in the middle. Per germline, CDR1 SGDLS and CDR2 YYNGEE.

The rearrangement uses TRBV5-6 and TRBJ2-1; D may be TRBD1 (6 bases). Germline CDR1 reads SGHDT; CDR2 reads YYEEEE. The CDR3 runs 13 residues. Trimming shortened V by 3 bases and J by 5 bases, and 9 bases separated the two germline ends. CDR3 sequence (DNA): TGTGCCAGCAGCTCGGACAGCCACAATGAGCAGTTCTTC. Amino acid sequence: CASSSDSHNEQFF.

The chain couples TRBV7-9 to TRBJ2-4; no definite D call. Germline V gene data show CDR1 as SEHNR and CDR2 as FQNEAQ (reference sequence). The CDR3 sequence is 14 residues long. V was clipped by 6 bases and J by 0 bases, with 9 bases between them. Written as DNA, the CDR3 is TGTGCCAGCAGACCTCCAGGAGCCAAAAACATTCAGTACTTC. Encoded protein: CASRPPGAKNIQYF.